Included here is one TCR beta chain sequence, with context. Its antigen is as yet unknown. One entry per CDR3 protein results from TCRdb running MiXCR on the PCR reads. The data show fewer than 350,000 distinct CDR3 sequences, about a fifth seen once. The sample belongs to a study of molecular identifiers for immune sequencing clone quantification. In the study overall: Replicates involved a five-way split of RNA from approximately 20,000 or 100,000 naive CD8 cells, with sequencing of four.

The germline V gene has CDR1 SQVTM and CDR2 ANQGSEA. The CDR3 is 15 residues long. V was shortened by 5 bases and J by 0 bases, with 13 bases between the two germline ends. Naive CD8 T cells, phenotype CD8+CD4-CCR7+CD45RA+, were sorted. General observations from the study: Whereas naive cells kept under 1% of molecules in clones above 20 RNA copies, such clones held over 97% in effectors.

This chain connects TRBV29-1 to TRBJ1-4; a weak D match, TRBD1 (5 bases). Sequenced: naive CD8+ T cells from blood, with Jurkat cell RNA spiked in. Noted subset: FACS-sorted CD8+CD4-CCR7+CD45RA+ naive T cells. This clonotype was obtained from a human donor in good health. Some libraries in this study had Jurkat cell RNA spiked in. CDR3 coding DNA: TGCAGCGTTCAGGGATCCTTTGCAACTAATGAAAAACTGTTTTTT. This translates into CSVQGSFATNEKLFF.